The entry below gives a single T cell receptor (beta chain) sequence along with its context. Antigen: not known. A sample-barcoded 5' primer and a J-beta primer mix were used in a second PCR of roughly 6 to 11 cycles. Researchers report that a template-switch adaptor with 12 random nucleotides tagged each cDNA molecule. TCRdb re-called the 5' RACE reads with MiXCR, one entry per CDR3 protein. The table has over 1,300,000 distinct CDR3 sequences, roughly 60% seen once; the top ten hold under 8.5%. This sample is drawn from a study of blood T cells in healthy people across ages. Study background: Per every two T cells, about one barcoded beta molecule was captured by template switching. Study conclusions and caveats: Unsorted PBMC material precluded a definitive naive versus antigen-experienced comparison.

Sequencing was done on a sample of blood. The sequence was collected from a man aged 18 to 29 in good health.

CDR3 sequence (DNA): TGTGCCAGCGGGGCGGGGTCCCACAATGAGCAGTTCTTC. This sequence encodes CASGAGSHNEQFF. The V call is TRBV27, the J call TRBJ2-1; D may be TRBD2 (6 bases). There are 13 residues in the CDR3. Trimming pared 8 bases from V and 5 bases from J, leaving 13 bases between. The germline V gene encodes CDR1 MNHEY and CDR2 SMNVEV (reference sequence).